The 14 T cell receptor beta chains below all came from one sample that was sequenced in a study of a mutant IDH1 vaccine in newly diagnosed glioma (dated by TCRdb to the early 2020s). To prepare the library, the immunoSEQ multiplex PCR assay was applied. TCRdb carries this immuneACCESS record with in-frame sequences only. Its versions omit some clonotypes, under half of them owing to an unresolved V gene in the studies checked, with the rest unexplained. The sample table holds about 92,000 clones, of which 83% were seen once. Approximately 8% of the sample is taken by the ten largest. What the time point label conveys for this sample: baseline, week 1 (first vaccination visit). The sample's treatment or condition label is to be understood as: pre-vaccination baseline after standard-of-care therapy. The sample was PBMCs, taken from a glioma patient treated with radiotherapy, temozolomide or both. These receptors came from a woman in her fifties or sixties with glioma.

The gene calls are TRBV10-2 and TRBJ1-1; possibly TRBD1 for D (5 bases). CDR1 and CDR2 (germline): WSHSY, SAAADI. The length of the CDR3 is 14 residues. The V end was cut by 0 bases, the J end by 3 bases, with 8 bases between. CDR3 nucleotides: TGCGCCAGCAGTGAGTCGGGGGGAGACACTGAAGCTTTCTTT. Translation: CASSESGGDTEAFF.

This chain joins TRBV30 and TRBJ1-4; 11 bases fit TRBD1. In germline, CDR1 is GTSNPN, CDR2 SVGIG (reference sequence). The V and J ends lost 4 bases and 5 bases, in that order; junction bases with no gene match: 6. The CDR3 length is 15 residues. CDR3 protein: CAWTLGQGANEKLFF. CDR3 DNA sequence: TGTGCCTGGACACTCGGACAGGGGGCGAATGAAAAACTGTTTTTT.

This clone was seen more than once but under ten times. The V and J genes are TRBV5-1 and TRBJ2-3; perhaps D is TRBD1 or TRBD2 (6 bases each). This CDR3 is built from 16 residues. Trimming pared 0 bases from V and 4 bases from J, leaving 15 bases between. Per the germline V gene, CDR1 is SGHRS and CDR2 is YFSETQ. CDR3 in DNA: TGCGCCAGCAGCTTGGGTGGGGGGCCTCGGGCAGATACGCAGTATTTT. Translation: CASSLGGGPRADTQYF. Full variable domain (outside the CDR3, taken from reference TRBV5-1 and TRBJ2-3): KAGVTQTPRYLIKTRGQQVTLSCSPISGHRSVSWYQQTPGQGLQFLFEYFSETQRNKGNFPGRFSGRQFSNSRSEMNVSTLELGDSALYLCASSLGGGPRADTQYFGPGTRLTVL.

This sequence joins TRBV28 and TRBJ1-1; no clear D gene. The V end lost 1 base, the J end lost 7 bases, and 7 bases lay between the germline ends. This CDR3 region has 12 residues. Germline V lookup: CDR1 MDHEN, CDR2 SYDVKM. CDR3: CASSLLLGEAFF. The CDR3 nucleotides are TGTGCCAGCAGTTTATTGCTCGGTGAAGCTTTCTTT.

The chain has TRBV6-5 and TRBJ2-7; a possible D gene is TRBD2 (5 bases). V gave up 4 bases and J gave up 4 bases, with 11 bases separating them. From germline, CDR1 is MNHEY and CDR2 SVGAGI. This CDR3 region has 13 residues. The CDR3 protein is CASSWEPSYEQYF. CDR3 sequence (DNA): TGTGCCAGCAGTTGGGAGCCATCGTACGAGCAGTACTTC.

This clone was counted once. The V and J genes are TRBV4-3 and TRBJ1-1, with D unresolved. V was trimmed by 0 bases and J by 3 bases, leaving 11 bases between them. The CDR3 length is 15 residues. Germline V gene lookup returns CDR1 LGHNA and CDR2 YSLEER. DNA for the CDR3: TGCGCCAGCAGCCAAGACTCTTATAGGGACACTGAAGCTTTCTTT. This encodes CASSQDSYRDTEAFF.

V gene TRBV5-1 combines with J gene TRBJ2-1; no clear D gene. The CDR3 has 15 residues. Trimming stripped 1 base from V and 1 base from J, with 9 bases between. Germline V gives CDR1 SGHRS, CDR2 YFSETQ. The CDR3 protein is CASSLSPDSYNEQFF. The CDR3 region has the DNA TGCGCCAGCAGCTTGTCCCCGGATTCCTACAATGAGCAGTTCTTC.

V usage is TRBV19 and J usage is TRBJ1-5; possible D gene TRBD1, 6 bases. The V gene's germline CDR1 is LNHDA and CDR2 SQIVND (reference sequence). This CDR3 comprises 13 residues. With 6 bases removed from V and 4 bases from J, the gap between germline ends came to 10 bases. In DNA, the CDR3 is TGTGCCAGTAGCGACAGGCCTAATCAGCCCCAGCATTTT. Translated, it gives CASSDRPNQPQHF.

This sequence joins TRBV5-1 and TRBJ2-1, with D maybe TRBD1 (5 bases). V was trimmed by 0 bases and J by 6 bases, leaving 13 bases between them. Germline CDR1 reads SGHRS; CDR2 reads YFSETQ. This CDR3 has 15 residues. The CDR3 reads CASSLDTPDINEQFF. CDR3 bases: TGCGCCAGCAGCTTGGATACCCCGGACATCAATGAGCAGTTCTTC.

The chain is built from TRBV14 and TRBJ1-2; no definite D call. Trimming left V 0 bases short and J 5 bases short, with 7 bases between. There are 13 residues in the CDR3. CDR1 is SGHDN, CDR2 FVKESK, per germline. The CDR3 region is CASSQEIGYGYTF. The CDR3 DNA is TGTGCCAGCAGCCAAGAAATAGGGTATGGCTACACCTTC. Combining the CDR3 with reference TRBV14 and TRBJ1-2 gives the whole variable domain EAGVTQFPSHSVIEKGQTVTLRCDPISGHDNLYWYRRVMGKEIKFLLHFVKESKQDESGMPNNRFLAERTGGTYSTLKVQPAELEDSGVYFCASSQEIGYGYTFGSGTRLTVV.

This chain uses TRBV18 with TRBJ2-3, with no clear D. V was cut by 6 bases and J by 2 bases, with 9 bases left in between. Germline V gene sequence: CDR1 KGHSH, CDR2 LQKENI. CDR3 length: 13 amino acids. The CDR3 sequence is CASSRPTTDTQYF. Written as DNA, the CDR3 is TGTGCCAGCTCGAGACCAACCACAGATACGCAGTATTTT.

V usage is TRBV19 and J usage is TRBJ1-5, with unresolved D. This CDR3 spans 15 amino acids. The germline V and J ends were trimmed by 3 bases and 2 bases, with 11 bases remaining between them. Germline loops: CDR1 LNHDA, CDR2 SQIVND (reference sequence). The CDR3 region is CASSIIQVGNQPQHF. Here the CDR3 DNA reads TGTGCCAGTAGTATTATTCAAGTGGGCAATCAGCCCCAGCATTTT.

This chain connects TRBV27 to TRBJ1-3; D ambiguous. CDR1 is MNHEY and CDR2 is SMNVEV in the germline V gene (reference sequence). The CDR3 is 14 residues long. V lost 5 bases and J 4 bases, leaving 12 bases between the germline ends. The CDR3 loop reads CASSPAEHGNTIYF. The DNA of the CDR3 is TGTGCCAGCAGTCCCGCAGAGCACGGAAACACCATATATTTT.

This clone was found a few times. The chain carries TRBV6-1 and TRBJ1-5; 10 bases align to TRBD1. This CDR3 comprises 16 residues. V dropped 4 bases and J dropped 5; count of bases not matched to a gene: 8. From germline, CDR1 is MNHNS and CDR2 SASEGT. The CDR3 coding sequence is TGTGCCAGCAGTGGATTCGGGGGACAGGGGTATCAGCCCCAGCATTTT. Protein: CASSGFGGQGYQPQHF.